This T cell receptor (beta chain) was retrieved from a study of blood T cell repertoires in COVID-19. Background on the study: Nucleic acid was either cDNA or gDNA, and it came from T cells, B-cell-depleted T cells, or PBMCs.

TCRdb's copy holds only in-frame clones and misses some; the assay was immunoSEQ multiplex PCR. Of about 390,000 clones in the sample, 70% to 90% were seen once. This TCR was recovered from a woman aged 55-70 years with COVID-19, enrolled during active disease. The sequenced sample consisted of peripheral blood.

This CDR3 is CATSSGPGYGANVLTF. Here the CDR3 DNA reads TGTGCCACCAGCAGTGGCCCGGGGTACGGGGCCAACGTCCTGACTTTC. The rearrangement links TRBV15 to TRBJ2-6; maybe TRBD2 (5 bases). The CDR3 spans 16 residues. CDR1 is LNHNV and CDR2 is YYDKDF in the germline V gene (reference sequence). Deletions cut 3 bases from V and 4 bases from J, with 13 bases between.